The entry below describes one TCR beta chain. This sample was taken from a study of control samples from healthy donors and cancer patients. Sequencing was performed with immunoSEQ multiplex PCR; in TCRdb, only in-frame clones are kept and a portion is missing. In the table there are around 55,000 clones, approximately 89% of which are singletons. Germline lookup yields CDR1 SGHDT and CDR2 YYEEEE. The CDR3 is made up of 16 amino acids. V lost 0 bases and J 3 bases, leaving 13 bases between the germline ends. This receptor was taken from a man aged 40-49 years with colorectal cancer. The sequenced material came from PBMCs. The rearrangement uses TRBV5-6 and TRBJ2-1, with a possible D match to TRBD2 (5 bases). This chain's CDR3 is CASSLEEGVIYNEQFF. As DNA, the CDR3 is TGTGCCAGCAGCTTGGAAGAGGGAGTTATCTACAATGAGCAGTTCTTC.